This record covers a single TCR beta chain. Germline lookup yields CDR1 SGHTA and CDR2 FQGNSA. The CDR3 spans 16 residues. The J segment lost 2 bases and the V segment lost 1 base, leaving 5 bases of the junction unmatched. This specimen comes from a study of human T cells and chemical hapten exposure. Overall study context: Mainly, slight library volume differences in the pool made TCR yields vary.

Time point described: healthy volunteer bleed at 2 weeks. Whole blood that had not been fractionated was the source of extracted total RNA. Library construction involved attaching unique molecular identifiers to individual cDNA molecules, which allowed quantitative, reproducible TCR counting. TCRdb independently ran MiXCR on the RACE reads; one entry per CDR3 protein. Found here are about 45,000 distinct CDR3 sequences, approximately 4.7% of them singletons; the top ten hold 1.6%. The chain combines TRBV7-2 with TRBJ2-5, with TRBD2 matching 9 bases. The source material was whole blood. The TCR was taken from a female donor in good health. Some clones in this sample may be carry-over from other donors' samples. CDR3 protein: CASSLDSGGLQETQYF. In DNA form, the CDR3 reads TGTGCCAGCAGCTTAGATAGCGGGGGACTACAAGAGACCCAGTACTTC.